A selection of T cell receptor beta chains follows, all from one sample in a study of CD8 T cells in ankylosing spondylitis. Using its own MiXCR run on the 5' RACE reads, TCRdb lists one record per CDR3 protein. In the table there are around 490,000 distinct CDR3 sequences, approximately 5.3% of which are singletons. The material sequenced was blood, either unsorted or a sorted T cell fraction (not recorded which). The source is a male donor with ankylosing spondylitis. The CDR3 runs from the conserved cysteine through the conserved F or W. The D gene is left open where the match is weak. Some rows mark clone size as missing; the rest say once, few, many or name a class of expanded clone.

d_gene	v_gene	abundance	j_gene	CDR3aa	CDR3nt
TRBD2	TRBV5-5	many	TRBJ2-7	CASGTRLAGGPYEQYF	TGTGCCAGCGGAACCAGACTAGCGGGAGGGCCTTACGAGCAGTACTTC
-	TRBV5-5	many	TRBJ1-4	CASSLGIQEKLFF	TGTGCCAGCAGCTTGGGGATACAAGAAAAACTGTTTTTT
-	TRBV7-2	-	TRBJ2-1	CASSSAQGTSQFF	TGTGCCAGCAGCTCTGCGCAGGGGACGAGTCAGTTCTTC
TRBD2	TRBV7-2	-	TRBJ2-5	CASSLVGSASGSETQYF	TGTGCCAGCAGCTTAGTAGGGTCGGCTAGCGGTTCGGAGACCCAGTACTTC
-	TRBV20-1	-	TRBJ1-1	CSAGNFMNTEAFF	TGCAGTGCTGGGAATTTTATGAACACTGAAGCTTTCTTT
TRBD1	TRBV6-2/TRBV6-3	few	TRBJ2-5	CASSWTGETQYF	TGTGCCAGCAGTTGGACAGGGGAGACCCAGTACTTC
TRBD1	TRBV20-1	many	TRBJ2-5	CSARDRVETQYF	TGCAGTGCTAGGGACAGGGTAGAGACCCAGTACTTC
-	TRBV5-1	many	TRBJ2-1	CASSSVGNNEQFF	TGCGCCAGCAGCTCAGTAGGGAACAATGAGCAGTTCTTC
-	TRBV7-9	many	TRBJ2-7	CASSDWTVHEQYF	TGTGCCAGCAGCGACTGGACTGTCCACGAGCAGTACTTC
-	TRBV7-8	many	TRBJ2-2	CASSPGRASTGELFF	TGTGCCAGCAGCCCAGGCAGGGCTAGCACCGGGGAGCTGTTTTTT
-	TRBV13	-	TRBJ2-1	CASSPLPGSMGDEQFF	TGTGCCAGCAGCCCCCTCCCCGGGAGTATGGGGGATGAGCAGTTCTTC
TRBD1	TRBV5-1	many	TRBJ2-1	CASSWGQDEQFF	TGCGCCAGCAGCTGGGGACAGGATGAGCAGTTCTTC
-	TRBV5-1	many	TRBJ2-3	CASSLVGRAAGPTDTQYF	TGCGCCAGCAGCTTGGTAGGGCGTGCCGCAGGGCCCACAGATACGCAGTATTTT
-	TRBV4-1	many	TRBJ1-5	CASSQGSGRGLQHF	TGCGCCAGCAGCCAAGGTTCTGGGCGCGGATTGCAGCATTTT
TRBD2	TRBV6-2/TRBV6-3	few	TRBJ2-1	CASSFDSGTGNEQFF	TGTGCCAGCAGTTTTGATAGCGGGACGGGCAATGAGCAGTTCTTC
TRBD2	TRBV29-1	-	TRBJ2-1	CSVAGLAGGNEQFF	TGCAGCGTTGCAGGACTAGCGGGAGGCAATGAGCAGTTCTTC
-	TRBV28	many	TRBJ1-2	CASSLRDYGYTF	TGTGCCAGCAGCTTGAGGGACTATGGCTACACCTTC
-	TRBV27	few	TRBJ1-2	CASSLEAGGRYGYTF	TGTGCCAGCAGTTTAGAAGCGGGAGGGCGGTATGGCTACACCTTC
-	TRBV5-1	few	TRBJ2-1	CASTGTNLGYEQFF	TGCGCCAGCACGGGAACTAACCTAGGGTATGAGCAGTTCTTC
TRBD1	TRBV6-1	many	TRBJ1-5	CASGRDRVVQPQHF	TGTGCCTCGGGTAGGGACAGGGTGGTTCAGCCCCAGCATTTT
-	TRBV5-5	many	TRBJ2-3	CASTSTGSTDTQYF	TGTGCCAGCACCTCAACAGGAAGCACAGATACGCAGTATTTT
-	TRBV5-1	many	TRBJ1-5	CASSLGSRGNQPQHF	TGCGCCAGCAGCTTGGGGTCGAGGGGTAATCAGCCCCAGCATTTT
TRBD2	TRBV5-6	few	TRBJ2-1	CASSLFGLAEVYNEQFF	TGTGCCAGCAGCTTGTTCGGACTAGCGGAGGTTTACAATGAGCAGTTCTTC
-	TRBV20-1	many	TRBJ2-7	CSATPRPGWEQYF	TGCAGTGCTACTCCCCGGCCGGGCTGGGAGCAGTACTTC
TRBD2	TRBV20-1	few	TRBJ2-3	CSAPSGAGDTQYF	TGCAGTGCCCCTAGCGGAGCCGGAGATACGCAGTATTTT
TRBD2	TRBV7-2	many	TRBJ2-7	CASSLAGGGSYEQYF	TGTGCCAGCAGTCTAGCGGGAGGGGGATCCTACGAGCAGTACTTC
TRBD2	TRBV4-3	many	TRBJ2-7	CASSQDPAGVAYEQYF	TGCGCCAGCAGCCAAGACCCCGCGGGGGTGGCCTACGAGCAGTACTTC
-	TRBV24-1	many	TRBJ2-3	CATSDLGTSPDTQYF	TGTGCCACCAGTGATTTGGGGACCAGCCCCGATACGCAGTATTTT
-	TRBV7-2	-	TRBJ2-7	CASSLGGPSSYEQYF	TGTGCCAGCAGCTTAGGGGGGCCAAGCTCCTACGAGCAGTACTTC
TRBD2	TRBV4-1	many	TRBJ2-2	CASSQRESTGELFF	TGCGCCAGCAGCCAGCGGGAGAGCACCGGGGAGCTGTTTTTT
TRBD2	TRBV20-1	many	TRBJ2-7	CSAPLAERSYEQYF	TGCAGTGCTCCTCTAGCGGAGCGGTCCTACGAGCAGTACTTC
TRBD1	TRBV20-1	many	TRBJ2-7	CSAASPGTGTDEQYF	TGCAGTGCCGCTTCTCCCGGGACAGGGACTGACGAGCAGTACTTC
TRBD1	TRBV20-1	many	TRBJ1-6	CSPHTGTVNSPLHF	TGCAGTCCCCACACCGGGACAGTCAATTCACCCCTCCACTTT
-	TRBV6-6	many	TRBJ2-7	CASRAGPYEQYF	TGTGCCAGCAGGGCTGGGCCCTACGAGCAGTACTTC
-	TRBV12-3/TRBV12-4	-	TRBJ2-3	CASREAQGSTDTQYF	TGTGCCAGCAGGGAGGCACAGGGAAGCACAGATACGCAGTATTTT
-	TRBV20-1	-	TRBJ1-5	CSAIGQGNQPQHF	TGCAGTGCTATCGGGCAGGGTAATCAGCCCCAGCATTTT
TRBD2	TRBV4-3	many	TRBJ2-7	CASSPGLAGVEQYF	TGCGCCAGCAGCCCGGGACTAGCGGGAGTGGAGCAGTACTTC
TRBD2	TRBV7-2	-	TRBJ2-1	CASKNGLAGENEQFF	TGTGCCAGCAAAAACGGTCTAGCGGGAGAGAATGAGCAGTTCTTC
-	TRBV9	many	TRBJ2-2	CASSVVVWGAGELFF	TGTGCCAGCAGCGTAGTGGTCTGGGGGGCCGGGGAGCTGTTTTTT
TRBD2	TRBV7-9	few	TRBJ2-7	CASSLGLLLAGPYEQYF	TGTGCCAGCAGCTTAGGACTGCTTCTAGCGGGACCCTACGAGCAGTACTTC
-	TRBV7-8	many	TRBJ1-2	CASSLGGFKGTF	TGTGCCAGCAGCTTAGGTGGATTCAAGGGCACCTTC
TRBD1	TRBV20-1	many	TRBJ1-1	CSARENRGGVDTEAFF	TGCAGTGCTAGAGAAAACAGGGGGGGAGTGGACACTGAAGCTTTCTTT
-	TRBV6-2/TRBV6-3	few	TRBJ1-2	CASIGGTNYGYTF	TGTGCCAGCATCGGTGGAACTAACTATGGCTACACCTTC
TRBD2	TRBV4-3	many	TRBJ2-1	CASSHGLAGGNNEQFF	TGCGCCAGCAGCCACGGACTAGCGGGAGGGAACAATGAGCAGTTCTTC
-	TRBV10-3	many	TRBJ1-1	CAISLGDTEAFF	TGTGCCATCAGCCTAGGGGACACTGAAGCTTTCTTT
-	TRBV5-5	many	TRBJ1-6	CASRNRETHSPLHF	TGTGCCAGCAGAAACCGGGAAACTCATTCACCCCTCCACTTT
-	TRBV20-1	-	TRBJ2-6	CSATPSSGANVLTF	TGCAGTGCAACCCCCAGCTCTGGGGCCAACGTCCTGACTTTC
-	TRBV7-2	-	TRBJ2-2	CASSLRAGFNTGELFF	TGTGCCAGCAGCTTAAGGGCAGGGTTTAACACCGGGGAGCTGTTTTTT